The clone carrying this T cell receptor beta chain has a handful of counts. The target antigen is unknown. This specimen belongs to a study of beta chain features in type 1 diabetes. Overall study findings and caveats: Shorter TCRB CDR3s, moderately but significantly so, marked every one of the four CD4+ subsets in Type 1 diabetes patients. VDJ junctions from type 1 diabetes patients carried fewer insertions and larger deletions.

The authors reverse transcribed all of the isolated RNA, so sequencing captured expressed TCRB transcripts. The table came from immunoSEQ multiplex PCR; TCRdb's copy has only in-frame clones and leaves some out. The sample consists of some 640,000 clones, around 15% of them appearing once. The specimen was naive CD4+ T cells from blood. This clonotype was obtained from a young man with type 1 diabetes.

The DNA of the CDR3 is TGTGCCAGCAGTGGATGGACAGGTAGCAATCAGCCCCAGCATTTT. Protein product: CASSGWTGSNQPQHF. The J gene is TRBJ1-5, the V gene TRBV6-1, with TRBD1 matching over 7 bases. The junction had 3 bases not matched to a gene; V was cut back by 4 bases and J by 0 bases. CDR3 size: 15 residues. Germline CDR1 MNHNS, CDR2 SASEGT.